Below, 20 T cell receptor beta chains from the same sample are listed, as sequenced in a study of early T cells in non-severe SARS-CoV-2 infection. TCRdb analysed the 5' RACE reads with MiXCR anew, one entry per CDR3 protein. The sample has about 83,000 distinct CDR3 sequences; 9% to 15% are singletons. Sequenced input: whole blood. These receptors came from an adult who was a healthcare worker with PCR-confirmed SARS-CoV-2 infection or an uninfected control (not recorded which).

The chain carries TRBV18 and TRBJ1-1; D is uncertain. The germline V gene has CDR1 KGHSH and CDR2 LQKENI. The CDR3 extends over 16 amino acids. Trimming stripped 0 bases from V and 1 base from J, with 12 bases between. The CDR3 is CASSPPGDSPNTEAFF. Written as DNA, the CDR3 is TGTGCCAGCTCACCACCGGGAGATAGCCCGAACACTGAAGCTTTCTTT. The whole variable domain, remainder taken from reference TRBV18 and TRBJ1-1, is NAGVMQNPRHLVRRRGQEARLRCSPMKGHSHVYWYRQLPEEGLKFMVYLQKENIIDESGMPKERFSAEFPKEGPSILRIQQVVRGDSAAYFCASSPPGDSPNTEAFFGQGTRLTVV.

This clonotype was counted between two and nine times. The rearrangement links TRBV11-2 to TRBJ2-1, with D possibly matching TRBD1 (6 bases). The CDR3 spans 14 residues. Trimming took 4 bases from V and 8 from J, leaving 15 bases between them. Germline V gene data show CDR1 as SGHAT and CDR2 as FQNNGV. CDR3 amino acids: CASSSPRGKDEQFF. The CDR3 nucleotides are TGTGCCAGCAGCTCCCCGAGGGGGAAGGATGAGCAGTTCTTC.

This chain uses TRBV11-3 with TRBJ2-2; D gene uncertain. The V end lost 5 bases, the J end lost 8 bases, and 15 bases lay between the germline ends. CDR1 is SGHNT and CDR2 is YENEEA in the germline V gene. The CDR3 extends over 14 amino acids. CDR3 coding DNA: TGTGCCAGCAGCCCCGGCTTAGTTTCGGGGGAGCTGTTTTTT. This codes for CASSPGLVSGELFF.

This clonotype has only a few counts. The rearrangement joins TRBV6-2 or TRBV6-3 to TRBJ2-5, with D uncertain. Germline lookup yields CDR1 MNHEY and CDR2 SVGEGT. The V end lost 5 bases, the J end lost 4 bases, and 14 bases lay between the germline ends. The CDR3 runs to 14 residues. The CDR3 DNA follows: TGTGCCAGCAGTACCCCCGGGTTAGGAGAGACCCAGTACTTC. This codes for CASSTPGLGETQYF.

This clonotype was recorded at least ten times. The chain links TRBV11-1 to TRBJ1-6, with 7 bases lining up with TRBD1. The V gene's germline CDR1 is SGHAT and CDR2 FQDESV (reference sequence). V dropped 5 bases and J dropped 6; count of bases not matched to a gene: 7. This CDR3 has 15 amino acids. The CDR3 sequence: CASSHRDRLNSPLHF. The DNA for the CDR3 is TGTGCCAGCAGCCACCGGGACAGACTTAATTCACCCCTCCACTTT.

This clonotype was recorded many times. The CDR3 DNA reads as TGTGCCAGCAGCGAGACAGGGGGCGCGGCCGGGGAGCTGTTTTTT. Residues: CASSETGGAAGELFF. The chain couples TRBV7-2 to TRBJ2-2; 10 positions agree with TRBD1. Per the germline V gene, CDR1 is SGHTA and CDR2 is FQGNSA. After removal of 5 bases from V and 6 bases from J, the junction contained 6 bases not matched to a gene. The CDR3 is made up of 15 amino acids.

The chain employs TRBV29-1 and TRBJ1-1; D is possibly TRBD1 (5 bases). Deletions cut 6 bases from V and 0 bases from J, with 17 bases between. CDR3 length: 15 amino acids. Germline V gives CDR1 SQVTM, CDR2 ANQGSEA. The CDR3: CSVSLRLRVNTEAFF. The CDR3 bases are TGCAGCGTATCTCTAAGGCTCAGGGTGAACACTGAAGCTTTCTTT.

At least ten counts were recorded for this clonotype. V usage is TRBV7-9 and J usage is TRBJ2-7; TRBD1 is a possible D gene (5 bases). CDR1 is SEHNR and CDR2 is FQNEAQ in the germline V gene (reference sequence). V was cut by 4 bases and J by 5 bases, with 18 bases left in between. The CDR3 is 15 residues long. The DNA for the CDR3 is TGTGCCAGCAGCTCCAGGGTTGGGAATCGTCACGAGCAGTACTTC. This translates into CASSSRVGNRHEQYF.

This clonotype has a count of ten or more. The chain links TRBV7-6 to TRBJ2-2, with 7 bases matching TRBD2. Germline-derived CDR1 and CDR2 are SGHVS and FNYEAQ. The CDR3 has 15 residues. Trimming removed 5 bases from V and 2 bases from J; junction bases left unmatched: 5. The CDR3 is CASSGSGINTGELFF. DNA for the CDR3: TGTGCCAGCAGCGGCAGCGGGATTAACACCGGGGAGCTGTTTTTT.

In this sample, this clonotype turned up a few times. This chain links TRBV21-1 with TRBJ2-1. TRBV21-1 is a pseudogene. The CDR3 contains 13 residues. This CDR3 is CASSKDPVIEQFF. DNA of the CDR3: TGTGCCAGCAGCAAAGATCCGGTCATTGAGCAGTTCTTC.

This chain connects TRBV6-5 to TRBJ2-2; D unclear. The germline V gene has CDR1 MNHEY and CDR2 SVGAGI. The CDR3 has 12 residues. V was clipped by 8 bases and J by 5 bases, with 9 bases between them. As DNA, the CDR3 is TGTGCCAGCGCAATAACTACCGGGGAGCTGTTTTTT. This translates into CASAITTGELFF.

The rearrangement uses TRBV4-1 and TRBJ2-5; no firm D call. The CDR3 is 14 amino acids. Trimming shortened V by 5 bases and J by 5 bases, and 15 bases separated the two germline ends. Germline V gene data show CDR1 as MGHRA and CDR2 as YSYEKL. The CDR3: CASSVRVRMETQYF. The CDR3 DNA reads as TGCGCCAGCAGCGTTCGGGTCAGGATGGAGACCCAGTACTTC.

The V call is TRBV15, the J call TRBJ2-1; D gene unclear. V lost 1 base and J 9 bases, leaving 7 bases between the germline ends. The germline V gene encodes CDR1 LNHNV and CDR2 YYDKDF (reference sequence). The CDR3 is 12 amino acids. The CDR3 bases are TGTGCCACCAGCAGAGTGAGTCCTGAGCAGTTCTTC. Its protein product is CATSRVSPEQFF. Combining the CDR3 with reference TRBV15 and TRBJ2-1 gives the whole variable domain DAMVIQNPRYQVTQFGKPVTLSCSQTLNHNVMYWYQQKSSQAPKLLFHYYDKDFNNEADTPDNFQSRRPNTSFCFLDIRSPGLGDTAMYLCATSRVSPEQFFGPGTRLTVL.

The chain combines TRBV12-3 or TRBV12-4 with TRBJ1-3; no reliable D call. The CDR3 contains 15 residues. V was trimmed by 0 bases and J by 0 bases, leaving 6 bases between them. CDR3 sequence (DNA): TGTGCCAGCAGTTTAGCTGGGAGCTCTGGAAACACCATATATTTT. Translating it yields CASSLAGSSGNTIYF.

This clonotype was picked up a small number of times. The genes are TRBV19 and TRBJ2-1; TRBD2 matches 12 bases. CDR3 length: 17 amino acids. CDR1 and CDR2 from the germline V gene are LNHDA and SQIVND (reference sequence). V trimming: 1 base; J trimming: 4 bases; junction bases outside the gene matches: 5. The CDR3 sequence: CASSIALTSGRYNEQFF. Here the CDR3 DNA reads TGTGCCAGTAGTATAGCCCTGACTAGCGGGAGATACAATGAGCAGTTCTTC.

This clonotype was found many times. The chain uses TRBV11-2 and TRBJ2-3; possibly TRBD1 for D (6 bases). Germline CDR1 and CDR2: SGHAT and FQNNGV. The CDR3 spans 15 residues. The V gene lost 4 bases and the J gene lost 0 bases, with 11 bases spanning the gap. Written as DNA, the CDR3 is TGTGCCAGCAGCTCCTACAGGGCTAGCACAGATACGCAGTATTTT. Protein sequence: CASSSYRASTDTQYF.

A few counts support this clonotype. The chain recombines TRBV12-5 with TRBJ2-2; D tentatively reads TRBD1 or TRBD2 (6 bases each). The V gene lost 2 bases and the J gene lost 7 bases, with 14 bases spanning the gap. The CDR3 length is 15 residues. Germline-derived CDR1 and CDR2 are LGHNT and FRNRAP. The CDR3 DNA follows: TGTGCTAGTGGTTTGTTTAGGGGGGACATCGGGGAGCTGTTTTTT. This gives the protein CASGLFRGDIGELFF.

This clonotype was counted between two and nine times. The rearrangement uses TRBV7-3 and TRBJ2-1, with 13 positions matching TRBD2. The CDR3 totals 16 residues. V was pared by 5 bases and J by 4 bases, with 5 bases of the junction left unmatched. Germline CDR1 is SGHTA and CDR2 is FQGTGA. The CDR3 region has the DNA TGTGCCAGCAGCCCTCAGGGACTAGCGGGGTACAATGAGCAGTTCTTC. This translates into CASSPQGLAGYNEQFF.

This sequence joins TRBV7-9 and TRBJ2-1, with 9 bases identical to TRBD2. CDR1 is SEHNR and CDR2 is FQNEAQ in the germline V gene (reference sequence). This CDR3 contains 14 residues. CDR3 coding DNA: TGTGCGGGGGTAGCGGGAGACGAGTACAATGAGCAGTTCTTC. Translated, it gives CAGVAGDEYNEQFF.

This clonotype was counted only a few times. The rearrangement joins TRBV4-2 to TRBJ2-2; 10 bases map to TRBD2. The CDR3 consists of 19 residues. Germline V gives CDR1 LGHNA, CDR2 YNFKEQ. V trimming: 0 bases; J trimming: 1 base; junction bases outside the gene matches: 8. This chain's CDR3 is CASSQDISGRAMNTGELFF. The CDR3 DNA reads as TGTGCCAGCAGCCAAGATATAAGCGGGAGGGCCATGAACACCGGGGAGCTGTTTTTT.